This TCR beta chain derives from a study of CD8+ T cells in alopecia areata. This clone was picked up a small number of times. Its specificity is not known. Overall study results and limits: Shared TCR sequences were less clear between patients than in mice, possibly partly from HLA diversity. Sequencing of scalp samples also captures resident alphabeta T cells of normal skin. Lesional scalp, especially alopecia totalis/universalis, showed higher clonality than normal scalp.

In each case, RNA was isolated and then reverse transcribed into cDNA as the sequencing template. Produced via immunoSEQ multiplex PCR; TCRdb's table is partial and in-frame only. The sample includes some 150,000 clones, 50% to 65% of them seen just once. Both peripheral blood and punch biopsies of lesional scalp skin were obtained from patients who had alopecia areata. Trimming at V came to 5 bases and at J to 3 bases, leaving 3 bases not matched to a gene. CDR1 is SGHAT, CDR2 FQNNGV, per germline. This CDR3 comprises 14 residues. V usage is TRBV11-2 and J usage is TRBJ1-5, with 8 bases fitting TRBD1. The sample was CD8+ T cells sorted from blood, taken at week 0. This clonotype was obtained from a human donor with alopecia areata. This CDR3 is CASSRQGFNQPQHF. Here the CDR3 DNA reads TGTGCCAGCAGCCGACAGGGGTTCAATCAGCCCCAGCATTTT. Supplemented by reference TRBV11-2 and TRBJ1-5, the full variable domain reads EAGVAQSPRYKIIEKRQSVAFWCNPISGHATLYWYQQILGQGPKLLIQFQNNGVVDDSQLPKDRFSAERLKGVDSTLKIQPAKLEDSAVYLCASSRQGFNQPQHFGDGTRLSIL.